The sequence of this TCR beta chain was determined in a study of T cells in Graves' hyperthyroidism and ophthalmopathy. About the research overall: Initial diagnosis, before any treatment, was when peripheral blood was collected.

V lost 8 bases and J 1 base, leaving 14 bases between the germline ends. CDR3 length equals 13 residues. Germline assignment: CDR1 GTSNPN and CDR2 SVGIG (reference sequence). This clonotype occurred many times. What it binds is not known. The source of the PBMCs was 8 to 10 ml of fresh peripheral blood. From RNA transcripts, TCR beta CDR3 regions were amplified. Using the HTBI primer set, a first-round RT-PCR was run on the TCR CDR3. Each CDR3 protein is one row after TCRdb ran MiXCR on the multiplex PCR reads. Of 500,000 or so distinct CDR3 sequences listed, roughly 18% are singletons. General study points: Clonotypes that were expanded in thyroid above 0.001 mostly appeared in blood too. A model of 13 V-J pairs discriminated ophthalmopathy from stable hyperthyroidism.

The sequence came from a woman between 18 and 30 years old with Graves' ophthalmopathy. Sample: blood. The chain carries TRBV30 and TRBJ1-1; D remains ambiguous. CDR3 bases: TGTGCCCAAACATACGGGAAGAACACTGAAGCTTTCTTT. Translating it yields CAQTYGKNTEAFF. The variable domain in full, with the rest retrieved from reference TRBV30 and TRBJ1-1, is SQTIHQWPATLVQPVGSPLSLECTVEGTSNPNLYWYRQAAGRGLQLLFYSVGIGQISSEVPQNLSASRPQDRQFILSSKKLLLSDSGFYLCAQTYGKNTEAFFGQGTRLTVV.